One T cell receptor beta chain is described in this entry. This record comes from a study of cytotoxic CD8 clonotypes in ibrutinib-treated CLL. Looking at the study overall: Responses: around 24 partial, 2 complete; after median approximately 70 months, approximately 15 stayed remitted, some 12 progressed. The average sample held around 260,000 productive templates and around 87,000 productive rearrangements.

The intended depth for sequencing was 1 in 200,000 to 1 in 1 million T cells. Profiled with immunoSEQ multiplex PCR; TCRdb holds only in-frame clones, not every one. The data hold 13,000 to 15,000 clones, with 64% observed a single time. The sequence came from a human donor with chronic lymphocytic leukemia. The starting material was PBMCs, obtained before ibrutinib treatment.

The CDR3 DNA follows: TGTGCCAGCTCACCGGGACAGTCTTCCAATTCACCCCTCCACTTT. Translated: CASSPGQSSNSPLHF. V is TRBV18 and J is TRBJ1-6; TRBD1 aligns across 7 bases. Germline values: CDR1 KGHSH, CDR2 LQKENI. The V gene end was trimmed by 3 bases and the J gene end by 7 bases; junction bases not matched to a gene: 6. The CDR3 has 15 residues.